These T cell receptor beta chains were read from a single sample in a study of shared clonotypes between healthy human individuals. Clones were sequenced by immunoSEQ multiplex PCR, and TCRdb holds only the in-frame ones, with some missing. The sample includes a few million clones, 85% to 95% of them seen just once. The sequenced sample consisted of naive CD4+ T cells from PBMCs. The receptors were sampled from a man in his late teens or twenties in good health. Some clones in this sample may be carry-over from other donors' samples. Each CDR3 is given with its conserved first and last residue. Fields, in order: J gene, V gene, D gene, CDR3 DNA, CDR3 protein. The D gene is left open where the match is weak.

TRBJ2-7 TRBV28 - TGTGCCAGCACCCGGGGCGACAAGCCCTACGAGCAGTACTTC CASTRGDKPYEQYF
TRBJ2-7 TRBV2 - TGTGCCAGCATCCTCGGGACGTACCCCTACGAGCAGTACTTC CASILGTYPYEQYF
TRBJ2-3 TRBV29-1 TRBD1 TGCAGCGTTCGTCCAGGACAGGGGGCCCCAGATACGCAGTATTTT CSVRPGQGAPDTQYF
TRBJ2-6 TRBV5-1 TRBD2 TGCGCCAGCAGCTTGGAAGGACTAGCGGGGGGCACTGGGGCCAACGTCCTGACTTTC CASSLEGLAGGTGANVLTF
TRBJ2-3 TRBV5-1 - TGCGCCAGCACTAGAGGGGCGGGGGCGTATGATACGCAGTATTTT CASTRGAGAYDTQYF
TRBJ2-1 TRBV4-2 TRBD2 TGTGCCAGCAGCCAAATTGAGATAGCGGGAGGGTCCTACAATGAGCAGTTCTTC CASSQIEIAGGSYNEQFF
TRBJ2-7 TRBV11-2 - TGTGCCAGCAGCCCCCTAGCTACTTTCTCCCACGAGCAGTACTTC CASSPLATFSHEQYF
TRBJ1-1 TRBV5-4 - TGTGCCAGCAGGCCTACCGGGACATCAAGGAGCACTGAAGCTTTCTTT CASRPTGTSRSTEAFF
TRBJ2-7 TRBV11-2 TRBD2 TGTGCCAGCAGGGCACTAGCGGGGTCCTACGAGCAGTACTTC CASRALAGSYEQYF
TRBJ2-6 TRBV28 TRBD1 TGTGCCTACCGGGACAGGGGAGTCGGGGCCAACGTCCTGACTTTC CAYRDRGVGANVLTF
TRBJ2-7 TRBV5-4 TRBD1 TGTGCCAGCAGCTCCCGGGACAGGGCTTATTACGAGCAGTACTTC CASSSRDRAYYEQYF
TRBJ1-1 TRBV4-2 - TGTGCCAGCAGCCAAGACAGGGGGAACACTGAAGCTTTCTTT CASSQDRGNTEAFF
TRBJ2-5 TRBV7-6 - TGTGCCAGCGCCCCGGGCCCGGGAATAGCGGAAGAGACCCAGTACTTC CASAPGPGIAEETQYF
TRBJ2-3 TRBV7-3 - TGTGCCAGCAGTTTAGCTTCTCCCCCAGATACGCAGTATTTT CASSLASPPDTQYF